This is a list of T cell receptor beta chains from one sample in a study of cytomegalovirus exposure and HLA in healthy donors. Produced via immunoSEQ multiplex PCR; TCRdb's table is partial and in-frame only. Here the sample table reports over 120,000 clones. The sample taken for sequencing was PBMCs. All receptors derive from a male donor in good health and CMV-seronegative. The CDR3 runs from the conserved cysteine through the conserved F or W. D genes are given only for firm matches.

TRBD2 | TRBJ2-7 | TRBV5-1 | CASSLLSGRTNEQYF
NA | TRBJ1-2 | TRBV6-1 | CASRLRGFDYGYTF
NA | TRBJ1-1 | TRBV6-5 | CASSDDRLNTEAFF
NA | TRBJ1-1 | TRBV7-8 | CASSWRRDTEAFF
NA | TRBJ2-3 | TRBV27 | CASSLGPYLITQYF
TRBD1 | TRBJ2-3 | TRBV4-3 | CASSQDPSGQGGADTQYF
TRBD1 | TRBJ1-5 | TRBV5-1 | CASSLEPGQGHQPQHF
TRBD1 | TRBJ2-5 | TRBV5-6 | CASSLGFNAGGYETQYF
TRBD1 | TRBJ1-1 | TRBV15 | CATSRGGGQGTEAFF
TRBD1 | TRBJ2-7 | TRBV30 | CAWTRDRVGEQYF
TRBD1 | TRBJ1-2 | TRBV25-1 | CASTQGARYGYTF
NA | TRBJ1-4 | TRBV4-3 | CASSQGRPGQTEKLFF
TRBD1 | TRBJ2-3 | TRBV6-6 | CASLTGAATDTQYF
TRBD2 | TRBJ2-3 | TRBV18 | CASSLDLRTSGYTDTQYF
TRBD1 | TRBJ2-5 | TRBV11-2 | CASSALGTGWTQETQYF
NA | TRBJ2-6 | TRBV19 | CASMSSGANVLTF
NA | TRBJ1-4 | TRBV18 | CASSLTSTNEKLFF
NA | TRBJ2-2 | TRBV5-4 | CASSSTGELFF